This passage covers 17 T cell receptor beta chains from one sample sequenced in a study of CD8 T cells in Susac syndrome (dated by TCRdb to the late 2010s). Receptors were amplified or captured by the immunoSEQ multiplex PCR assay. RNA was extracted with the RNeasy kit and 0.5 to 1 ug was reverse transcribed using random hexamers. TCRdb itself trimmed the public reads at Q25 with fastp, ran MiXCR and retained productive beta chains. Every entry covers one CDR3 protein and lists the most common genes and DNA from its rows. Across this sample there are approximately 140,000 distinct CDR3 sequences, with approximately 93% seen only once. The ten largest clonotypes hold approximately 0.25% of the sample. Sequenced sample: CD8+ T cells from PBMCs. These receptors were taken from a human donor in good health.

The rearrangement links TRBV7-8 to TRBJ2-2; tentatively, D is TRBD1 (6 bases). This CDR3 has 15 amino acids. The V gene's germline CDR1 is SGHVS and CDR2 FQNEAQ. V was trimmed by 0 bases and J by 7 bases, leaving 12 bases between them. DNA for the CDR3: TGTGCCAGCAGCTTAGCGGTCAGGGGCGGCGGGGAGCTGTTTTTT. Its protein product is CASSLAVRGGGELFF.

The rearrangement joins TRBV25-1 to TRBJ2-6; D remains ambiguous. This CDR3 has 16 amino acids. The germline V and J ends were trimmed by 0 bases and 0 bases, with 6 bases remaining between them. Germline CDR1 is MGHDK and CDR2 is SYGVNS. CDR3 sequence reads: CASSEYFDSGANVLTF. The CDR3, as DNA: TGTGCCAGCAGTGAATATTTCGACTCTGGGGCCAACGTCCTGACTTTC.

This chain joins TRBV7-9 and TRBJ2-2; D possibly uses TRBD1 or TRBD2 (6 bases each). The germline V gene encodes CDR1 SEHNR and CDR2 FQNEAQ (reference sequence). CDR3 size: 13 residues. V was shortened by 4 bases and J by 7 bases, with 10 bases between the two germline ends. As DNA, the CDR3 is TGTGCCAGCAGCTCCGGAGGGGGCGGGGAGCTGTTTTTT. It encodes CASSSGGGGELFF. Variable domain in full (rest from reference TRBV7-9 and TRBJ2-2): DTGVSQNPRHKITKRGQNVTFRCDPISEHNRLYWYRQTLGQGPEFLTYFQNEAQLEKSRLLSDRFSAERPKGSFSTLEIQRTEQGDSAMYLCASSSGGGGELFFGEGSRLTVL.

J is TRBJ2-3 and V is TRBV15; D remains ambiguous. V was pared by 4 bases and J by 4 bases, with 9 bases between. Germline V gives CDR1 LNHNV, CDR2 YYDKDF (reference sequence). The CDR3 is made up of 13 amino acids. This chain's CDR3 is CATSTIGSDTQYF. CDR3 nucleotides: TGTGCCACCAGCACTATCGGGTCAGATACGCAGTATTTT.

This chain uses TRBV9 with TRBJ2-7, with a possible D match to TRBD1 (5 bases). V shed 0 bases and J shed 5 bases, with 15 bases lying between them. The CDR3 extends over 15 amino acids. In germline, CDR1 is SGDLS, CDR2 YYNGEE. The CDR3 here is CASSVGVRARDEQYF. DNA of the CDR3: TGTGCCAGCAGCGTAGGGGTCAGGGCTCGGGACGAGCAGTACTTC.

J is TRBJ2-7 and V is TRBV20-1; maybe TRBD1 (6 bases). The CDR3 has 15 residues. The V gene lost 3 bases and the J gene lost 0 bases, with 15 bases spanning the gap. Germline V gives CDR1 DFQATT, CDR2 SNEGSKA (reference sequence). The CDR3 DNA follows: TGCAGTGCTAGGGGGGCCCGGCTAAGCTCCTACGAGCAGTACTTC. Translated: CSARGARLSSYEQYF.

This rearrangement joins TRBV20-1 to TRBJ2-1; 10 bases are shared with TRBD1. The CDR3 consists of 17 residues. The germline gives CDR1 DFQATT, CDR2 SNEGSKA (reference sequence). The junction had 6 bases not matched to a gene; V was cut back by 0 bases and J by 1 base. The chain's CDR3 is CSAREEGTGVSYNEQFF. CDR3 in DNA: TGCAGTGCTAGAGAGGAAGGGACAGGGGTTTCCTACAATGAGCAGTTCTTC.

Here the CDR3 reads CSARWRMVYEQYF. CDR3 coding DNA: TGCAGTGCTAGATGGAGGATGGTATACGAGCAGTACTTC. The J gene is TRBJ2-7, the V gene TRBV20-1, with D possibly matching TRBD2 (5 bases). The V and J ends lost 2 bases and 4 bases respectively, with 12 bases between them. The CDR3 extends over 13 amino acids. From germline, CDR1 is DFQATT and CDR2 SNEGSKA (reference sequence).

The chain uses TRBV13 and TRBJ2-1, with TRBD1 matching 7 bases. Germline V gene lookup returns CDR1 PRHDT and CDR2 FYEKMQ (reference sequence). The length of the CDR3 is 19 residues. After removal of 3 bases from V and 0 bases from J, the junction contained 14 bases not matched to a gene. CDR3 DNA sequence: TGTGCCAGCAGCTTCGGGACAGCCTTTAGGCCCTTCTCCTACAATGAGCAGTTCTTC. Protein product: CASSFGTAFRPFSYNEQFF.

This chain uses TRBV27 with TRBJ2-1; 7 nucleotides agree with TRBD1. The V gene's germline CDR1 is MNHEY and CDR2 SMNVEV (reference sequence). The CDR3 is made up of 14 amino acids. After removal of 3 bases from V and 6 bases from J, the junction contained 5 bases not matched to a gene. The chain's CDR3 is CASSLTGFGNEQFF. CDR3 coding DNA: TGTGCCAGCAGTTTGACAGGGTTCGGCAATGAGCAGTTCTTC.

This clonotype was seen once. Sequence at one end of the junction differs from germline and may be a read error. The genes are TRBV27 and TRBJ2-3; D might be TRBD2 (5 bases). Looked up from germline, CDR1 is MNHEY and CDR2 is SMNVEV (reference sequence). The CDR3 runs 12 residues. CDR3 bases: TGTGCCAGCAGCCCTAGCACAAATACGCAGTATTTT. Translating it yields CASSPSTNTQYF.

The chain combines TRBV20-1 with TRBJ2-3, with D uncertain. V dropped 3 bases and J dropped 6 bases, with 7 bases sitting between them. In germline, CDR1 is DFQATT, CDR2 SNEGSKA (reference sequence). The CDR3 totals 11 residues. As DNA, the CDR3 is TGCAGTGCTAGGTTTGCTGATACGCAGTATTTT. Its translation is CSARFADTQYF.

This clonotype showed up just once. The chain combines TRBV30 with TRBJ2-1; D is possibly TRBD2 (6 bases). In germline, CDR1 is GTSNPN, CDR2 SVGIG (reference sequence). The CDR3 runs to 13 residues. V was cut by 5 bases and J by 3 bases, with 11 bases left in between. Here the CDR3 reads CAWGVAVYNEQFF. CDR3 bases: TGTGCCTGGGGGGTAGCGGTCTACAATGAGCAGTTCTTC.

V and J are TRBV27 and TRBJ2-1; unclear D gene. Trimming shortened V by 2 bases and J by 3 bases, and 14 bases separated the two germline ends. The CDR3 totals 16 residues. Germline V gene lookup returns CDR1 MNHEY and CDR2 SMNVEV (reference sequence). CDR3 DNA sequence: TGTGCCAGCAGTTTACAAGAACCACTTCTCTACAATGAGCAGTTCTTC. This translates into CASSLQEPLLYNEQFF.

To note about this clonotype: Germline is not matched at one junction end, which may reflect a read error. The gene calls are TRBV7-9 and TRBJ2-3, with 9 bases aligning to TRBD1. This CDR3 has 15 amino acids. The germline CDR1 and CDR2 sequences are SEHNR and FQNEAQ (reference sequence). The CDR3 bases are TGTGCCAGCAGCTCAGGAACACACCGGGACAGGGAGTTTGGGTTT. Its translation is CASSSGTHRDREFGF.

CDR3 DNA: TGCAGTGCTATCCCCAAGAACACCGGGGAGCTGTTTTTT. It is translated as CSAIPKNTGELFF. This sequence joins TRBV20-1 and TRBJ2-2; D is unclear. Per germline, CDR1 DFQATT and CDR2 SNEGSKA (reference sequence). Trimming removed 4 bases from V and 1 base from J, with 7 bases in between. This CDR3 spans 13 amino acids.

This chain uses TRBV4-3 with TRBJ2-3, with D possibly being TRBD1 or TRBD2 (7 bases each). The CDR3 runs to 15 residues. Germline V lookup: CDR1 LGHNA, CDR2 YSLEER. The ends were cut back, 2 bases at V and 6 bases at J, with 15 bases in the middle. CDR3 DNA sequence: TGCGCCAGCAGCCAATCGATGCAGGGGGGGGATACGCAGTATTTT. Translating it yields CASSQSMQGGDTQYF.